This T cell receptor beta chain was recorded in a study of cytomegalovirus exposure and HLA in healthy donors (dated by TCRdb to about 2017). Describing the broader study: In an earlier analysis of 587 of the donors, around 290 Gb of sequence data and 100 million or so unique TCR beta sequences from about 179 million T cells were reported. An early release that covered some 630 HLA-typed donors contained approximately 300 gigabases of sequencing data and 85 million to 100 million unique TCR sequences. Of the roughly 400 genotyped donors, roughly 76% were placed in the genetic ancestry cluster associated with self-reported Caucasian donors. The study was designed to test whether signatures of past pathogen exposure could be identified by cataloging public T cell receptors. The study profiled the T cell repertoires of hundreds of subjects by immunosequencing and related them to cytomegalovirus serostatus. A separate validation cohort of about 110 different subjects was used in addition to the approximately 610-subject first cohort. High-throughput TCR immunosequencing, statistical association of individual TCRs with disease status, and machine learning were combined to predict cytomegalovirus infection status. In a later analysis, previously published TCR beta repertoires from some 640 donors were re-analyzed and high-resolution HLA genotyping was added so that TCR occurrence patterns could be studied. Rather than using new phenotypic data, the later analysis identified candidate immune exposures from TCR beta sequences and from how often those sequences occurred across donors. An earlier analysis of around 580 of the donors used high-throughput TCR beta sequencing to judge whether each TCR beta V gene segment behaved as functional or pseudogenic. Donor age, sex, ethnicity and CMV serostatus were collected together with the repertoire data. A later genetic analysis used genome-wide SNP genotypes for about 65% of the 666 donors, treating that subset as a discovery cohort. Every repertoire in the discovery cohort had been generated on one and the same sequencing platform. HLA typing included class I and class II loci at four-digit resolution. The number of typed donors differed by locus: about 629-630 for A, B, C, DRB1 and DQB1; about 520 for DQA1; 606 for DPA1; and around 470 for DPB1. Roughly 5 DR-DQ haplotypes were treated as single units for association and clustering because of strong linkage in the cohort. Among some 410 genotyped donors of the cohort, an average of around 240,000 unique TCR beta nucleotide sequences were sequenced per donor, roughly 20% of them non-productive. Study-wide findings and limitations: A few of the identified cytomegalovirus-associated TCR beta chains were confirmed in vitro to be specific for cytomegalovirus antigens. The earlier analysis of some 560 of the donors excluded some 16 rarely observed V segments, including chromosome 9 orphons, because counts were too low. In both the original and validation cohorts, the classifier was reported to diagnose cytomegalovirus status with high specificity and sensitivity. Because some donors lacked HLA typing at each locus, the association tests relied only on the typed subset. In an earlier analysis of about 600 of the donors, most TCR beta V segments appeared in productive rearrangements about 90% or about 30% of the time, broadly matching IMGT annotations. Compared with the roughly 720-donor mean, donors in an Asian-associated ancestry cluster had fewer N-insertions in productive TCRs, according to a later genetic analysis. Only TCR beta chains were sequenced in this cohort, and the absence of alpha or paired-chain data limited detectable features. Across donors, most TCR sequences were observed very rarely, whereas some public TCRs were present in many individuals. Specific HLA alleles were associated with 16,951 TCR beta sequences at a false discovery rate of 0.05 in a later analysis. According to a later analysis, TCR association rates differed among HLA loci, with DRB1 alleles showing the most associated TCRs and HLA-C alleles showing the fewest. According to a later analysis, parvovirus B19, influenza, CMV and Epstein-Barr virus appeared linked to several top co-occurrence clusters. A group of highly shared sequence variants was considered likely to be a technical artifact of the sequencing pipeline. Most CMV-associated TCR beta chains appeared to be HLA-restricted in a later analysis, and the HLA associations seemed to be driven largely by CMV exposure. Assigning TCR associations to individual alleles was difficult when HLA alleles, especially DR and DQ, strongly co-occurred. The authors suggested that the approach could potentially be generalized to other disease states and immunological phenotypes. Linkage disequilibrium might explain the correlated functional status among segregating V segments, but an unknown experimental factor could not be excluded. For the cohort, immune exposure information was limited to CMV serostatus. Some IMGT-functional V segments, including TRBV6-2 and TRBV6-3, could not be told apart with the 87-base-pair reads, so those segments were excluded. Presence/absence analyses assumed roughly uniform sequencing depth across donors, an assumption that may not hold. A total of fewer than 200 TCR beta chains were listed by the study as associated with cytomegalovirus. A later analysis found that HLA-associated TCR beta chains were more clonally expanded and had lower generation probabilities than equally common non-associated chains. A further reported finding was that TCR beta sequences accurately predicted the HLA-A and HLA-B alleles for most subjects in the first cohort. An association between a missense DCLRE1C variant and V-gene and J-gene trimming of TCR beta chains was found in a later genetic analysis and replicated in an independent cohort.

In total, just over 650 healthy bone marrow donors made up the cohort. At the time of sampling, all cohort members were nominally healthy, though unrecorded immune exposures were likely present. The donor tested CMV seronegative, placing the donor among the 352 seronegative members of the cohort. Every donor gave a peripheral blood sample, and the peripheral blood mononuclear cells from that sample were used for TCR beta sequencing. The Qiagen DNeasy Blood Extraction Kit was used to extract genomic DNA from the blood cell samples. This clone was detected only a few times. It lacks a known antigen. The junction differs from germline at one of its ends, possibly a read error. Its CDR3 holds 13 amino acids, cysteine through phenylalanine. The DNA shown is the 39-base CDR3, in frame from base 1. Taken from the germline V gene (reference sequence), the CDR1 and CDR2 loops are SEHNR and FQNEAQ. Receptor amplification or capture employed the immunoSEQ multiplex PCR assay. A mixture of 60 forward primers for TCR Vbeta segments and 13 reverse primers for TCR Jbeta segments was used in the multiplex PCR. The CDR3 region of rearranged TCR beta genes was amplified from genomic DNA by a multiplex PCR assay. The Illumina HiSeq System was used to sequence the amplified TCR beta libraries as 87-base-pair reads. The original methods were these. Across the roughly 640 repertoires, a later analysis counted roughly 84 million unique TCR beta chains, approximately 12 million of which were shared by at least two donors. Raw reads were error-corrected and collapsed into unique sequences with a nearest-neighbor algorithm that merged closely related sequences to remove PCR and sequencing errors. CDR3 sequences were aligned to IMGT reference sequences to assign V, D and J gene segments. For a sequence to be retained, a match of at least six nucleotides was required to both a V gene segment and a J gene segment. A rearrangement was called productive if the CDR3 had no stop codons and remained in frame with V and J, and every other rearrangement was called non-productive. CDR3 was defined according to IMGT convention as the region running from the second conserved V-encoded cysteine to the conserved J-encoded phenylalanine. The earlier analysis of approximately 500 of the donors excluded sequences that lacked an unambiguous match to a single V gene segment. In an earlier analysis of around 600 of the donors, V segments were called functional above 56.7% productive rearrangements and were called segregating when the between-donor standard deviation exceeded 5%. A statistical classification framework was developed to diagnose cytomegalovirus status using the catalog of TCR beta chain sequences. V and J gene assignment, in a later analysis, came from comparing TCR nucleotide sequences with IMGT/GENE-DB human TR gene sequences. The TCRdist pipeline was used in a later analysis to assign CDR3 sequences and most-parsimonious VDJ recombination scenarios. In a later analysis, each TCR beta chain was defined by its CDR3 amino acid sequence together with its V-gene family, and reads lacking a unique V-gene family were excluded. As a way to deal with suspected cross-contamination and a sequencing artifact, a later analysis dropped hundreds of nucleotide sequences that were highly shared and had low generation probability. For each public chain, a later analysis derived a clonal expansion index from normalized ranks of inferred template counts within each repertoire. In a later analysis, generation probabilities were computed using a VDJ recombination model fitted to out-of-frame rearrangements, and the results were checked against IGoR. In a later analysis, hypergeometric tests were used to score TCR-TCR, TCR-HLA and TCR-CMV co-occurrence, with a repertoire-size bias correction applied to TCR pairs. A later analysis estimated false discovery rates by permuting HLA or CMV assignments 20 times. In a later analysis, co-occurring TCRs were grouped using DBSCAN, with TCRdist sequence similarity added in when clustering inside HLA-allele-positive subsets. Co-occurrence clustering excluded repertoires with fewer than 30,000 or more than 120,000 public chains, plus five with anomalous nucleotide sharing. TCRdb carries this immuneACCESS record with in-frame sequences only. Its versions omit some clonotypes, under half of them owing to an unresolved V gene in the studies checked, with the rest unexplained. D and trimming were read from the DNA, whereas the V and J calls and clone size are those reported in that table. Counted in this sample were 200,000 to 250,000 clones; around 76% of them appeared once. 0.6% to 0.7% of the sample is held by the ten biggest clonotypes.

The receptor chain draws on TRBV7-9 and TRBJ2-7, with TRBD2 as a weak D call on 6 bases. The sequence was collected from a man between 18 and 35 years old in good health and CMV-seronegative. Specimen: PBMCs. The CDR3 amino acid sequence is: CSSSHSERDEQYF. The sequenced DNA: TGTTCCAGCAGCCACTCCGAGCGGGACGAGCAGTACTTC.